This T cell receptor (beta chain) is from a study of blood T cell repertoires in COVID-19. This CDR3 contains 13 residues. CDR1 SGHRS and CDR2 YFSETQ come from the germline V gene. The junction had 1 base not matched to a gene; V was cut back by 0 bases and J by 6 bases. This clone was detected only once. The table came from immunoSEQ multiplex PCR; TCRdb's copy has only in-frame clones and leaves some out. The sample has roughly 150,000 clones, 65% to 85% seen once. This rearrangement joins TRBV5-1 to TRBJ1-1; 8 bases line up with TRBD1. The clonotype was recovered from a woman of 80 years or more with active or convalescent COVID-19. The sequenced sample consisted of peripheral blood. CDR3 DNA sequence: TGCGCCAGCAGCTTGGGGGACAGGTCTGAAGCTTTCTTT. Protein: CASSLGDRSEAFF.